The present TCR beta chain was sequenced within a study of vaccination and CD4 T cells after COVID-19 (dated by TCRdb to 2021 to 2024). For the wider study: Convalescent patients had a positive SARS-CoV-2 result on nasal swab PCR, and of these patients, several had mild disease and one had severe disease. In the convalescent cohort there were six males and four females, among whom were two Hispanic individuals, seven Caucasians, two Asians and one multiracial person. Participants got two doses of the Pfizer-BioNTech BNT162b2 vaccine (n=8) or two doses of the Moderna mRNA-1273 vaccine (n=2). Post-COVID blood samples from convalescent patients were collected a median of approximately 100 days after diagnosis, with a range of 35 to 161 days. Post-vaccine blood samples were collected a median of about 11 weeks after the second vaccine dose, ranging from roughly 13 to 241 days. Three convalescent patients were sampled both early after vaccination (day 14) and late after vaccination (days 161 to 241). The cultures were stimulated with overlapping spike peptide pools from SARS-CoV-2 and from the common cold coronaviruses HCoV-NL63, HCoV-OC43 and HCoV-229E. Control cultures received a CEFX viral epitope pool as the positive control, an HIV-1 Nef peptide pool as the negative control, or no peptide. In ten to eleven COVID-19 convalescent patients and a handful of infection-naive healthy vaccine recipients, the spike-specific CD4+ TCR repertoire before mRNA vaccination was compared with the repertoire after mRNA vaccination. What the study reported, not specific to this receptor: Among the post-vaccine SARS-CoV-2-reactive clones in convalescent patients, a median 86.3% showed up only after vaccination, which suggests vaccine-specific priming. The number of convalescent patients in the study was relatively small, and the study did not examine early timepoints following natural infection. Of the vaccine-specific clones in convalescent patients, 304 of 307, or nearly all, reacted only to SARS-CoV-2 spike and did not cross-react with common cold coronaviruses. The median number of SARS-CoV-2-reactive clonotypes rose from 20 to 25 after infection to roughly 38 after vaccination, but the change was not significant.

Libraries were made using PCR. At the Johns Hopkins FTIC core, DNA from the cultured CD4+ T cells underwent TCR sequencing with the Oncomine TCR Beta short-read assay. The QIAamp micro DNA kit was used to extract genomic DNA from the cultured CD4+ T cells. Oncomine TCR Beta libraries made from cultured CD4+ T cells were pooled using unique dual indexes and sequenced on an Illumina iSeq 100. The study's own analysis went as follows. Non-productive sequences were removed, and CDR3s not starting with C, not ending with F or W, or shorter than 7 amino acids were discarded. The MANAFEST web application was used to identify antigen-specific clonotypes by comparing peptide-stimulated wells against reference wells and other culture wells. Positive clones required FDR below 0.05, an odds ratio above 5, and productive frequency above 0.1% in at least two of three replicate wells. Cross-reactive clonotypes were defined as significantly expanded in both SARS-CoV-2 spike wells and at least one common cold coronavirus spike condition. Using R version 3.6.1, CDR3 homology was evaluated through Levenshtein distances (stringdist) along with unrooted phylogenetic trees (ape). The public reads were run again by TCRdb, first through fastp at Q25 and then through MiXCR, and only productive beta chains were kept. Entries are consolidated by CDR3 protein sequence, retaining the most common genes and DNA. For this entry, the V and J calls and clone size follow TCRdb and not the study's own pipeline. The sample table lists 23,000 or so distinct CDR3 sequences, 30% of them with a count of one. Roughly 3.2% of the sample is held by the ten biggest clonotypes.

With respect to this clonotype: The antigen it recognizes is unknown. No base-level quality is on record; no much larger clone is a single base apart.

Per the publication, the time point label means: late sampling 161 to 241 days after vaccination in a few convalescent patients. The treatment or condition label for this specimen denotes: approximately nine-day PBMC culture with coronavirus spike peptide pools or control peptides (ViraFEST assay). The ViraFEST assay was used in the study, in which antigen-specific T cells were expanded with peptide pools and expanded clonotypes were subsequently identified by TCR sequencing. The positive SARS-CoV-2 PCR tests of the convalescent patients were dated from March to December 2020, before the Alpha, Beta and Delta variants emerged in the United States. Each well held roughly 2.2 million PBMCs cultured in IMDM containing approximately 5% human AB serum and around 9.2 IU/ml IL-2, with 10 ug/ml peptide pools added. Half of the culture medium was replaced with fresh IL-2-containing medium on days 3 and 7. CD4+ T cells were isolated after around 11 days of culture through negative selection using the EasySep CD4+ T cell isolation kit. Ficoll-Paque Plus gradient centrifugation was used to isolate PBMCs from whole blood, and the isolated PBMCs were then either used fresh or cryopreserved at -140C. Triplicate wells were generally used for each culture condition.

V was cut back by 2 bases and J by 7 bases, leaving a gap of 14 bases between them. From a lookup of the germline V gene, CDR1 and CDR2 are KGHDR and SFDVKD. The CDR3 runs 15 amino acids, cysteine and phenylalanine included. The retained sequence is limited to the CDR3, 45 bases, with the frame set at the first base. This receptor was taken from a human donor who had recovered from COVID-19. Sequenced here: CD4+ T cells from blood, cultured in vitro, sampled about 7 months after SARS-CoV-2 vaccination. The chain uses TRBV24-1 and TRBJ2-1; the D region is possibly TRBD1 or TRBD2, each matching across 5 bases. The encoded CDR3 is CATSDSGPQWNEQFF. The sequenced DNA is TGTGCCACCAGTGATTCGGGACCCCAGTGGAATGAGCAGTTCTTC.